What follows are 5 T cell receptor beta chains derived from one specimen sequenced in a study of cytomegalovirus exposure and HLA in healthy donors. This table comes from immunoSEQ multiplex PCR, and its TCRdb copy is limited to in-frame clones, with some not included. The table has some 130,000 clones, roughly 93% seen once; the top ten hold 1.5% to 2%. Sequencing was carried out using PBMCs. The receptors stem from a young man in good health and CMV-seropositive.

V is TRBV5-1 and J is TRBJ1-2, with TRBD1 as a possible D gene (5 bases). V lost 5 bases to trimming and J lost 4 bases, with 9 bases between them. From germline, CDR1 is SGHRS and CDR2 YFSETQ. The CDR3 has 12 amino acids. This CDR3 is CASRQDSYGYTF. The CDR3 region has the DNA TGCGCCAGCAGACAAGACAGCTATGGCTACACCTTC.

This clone was detected once. V usage is TRBV5-1 and J usage is TRBJ2-2, with TRBD1 matching 7 bases. Germline trimming cut 5 bases from V and 3 bases from J; bases unmatched to any gene: 4. The CDR3 loop spans 14 amino acids. CDR1 SGHRS and CDR2 YFSETQ come from the germline V gene. CDR3 sequence reads: CASRETGDTGELFF. In DNA, the CDR3 is TGCGCCAGCAGGGAAACAGGGGACACCGGGGAGCTGTTTTTT.

The chain carries TRBV2 and TRBJ2-7; possibly TRBD2 for D (6 bases). CDR1 is SNHLY, CDR2 FYNNEI, per germline. The CDR3 runs to 13 residues. V lost 8 bases, J lost 3 bases, and 14 bases lay in between. DNA for the CDR3: TGTGCCAGCGTAGGGCGGGATAGCTACGAGCAGTACTTC. It translates to CASVGRDSYEQYF.

This rearrangement joins TRBV11-2 to TRBJ2-7, with D hard to call. Germline CDR1 and CDR2: SGHAT and FQNNGV. V lost 11 bases, J lost 5 bases, and 13 bases lay in between. The CDR3 is made up of 11 amino acids. The CDR3 bases are TGTGCCGTGGCCGGGTTCGACGAGCAGTACTTC. This codes for CAVAGFDEQYF.

The V gene is TRBV6-5, the J gene TRBJ2-7, with D hard to call. The CDR3 spans 11 residues. Trimming took 6 bases from V and 5 from J, leaving 8 bases between them. Germline CDR1 MNHEY, CDR2 SVGAGI. In nucleotides, the CDR3 is TGTGCCAGCAGCTCGGTAGACGAGCAGTACTTC. It encodes CASSSVDEQYF.